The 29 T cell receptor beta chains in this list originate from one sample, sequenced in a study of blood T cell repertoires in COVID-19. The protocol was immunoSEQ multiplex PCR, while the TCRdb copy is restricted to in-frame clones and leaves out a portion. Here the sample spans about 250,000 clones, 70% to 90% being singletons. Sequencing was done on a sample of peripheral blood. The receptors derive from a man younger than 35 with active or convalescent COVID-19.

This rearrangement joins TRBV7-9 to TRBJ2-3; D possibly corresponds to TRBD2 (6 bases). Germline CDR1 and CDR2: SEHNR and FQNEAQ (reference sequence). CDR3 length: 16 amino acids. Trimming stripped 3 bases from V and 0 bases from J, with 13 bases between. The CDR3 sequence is CASSFWGDYSTDTQYF. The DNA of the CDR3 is TGTGCCAGCAGCTTTTGGGGGGATTATAGCACAGATACGCAGTATTTT.

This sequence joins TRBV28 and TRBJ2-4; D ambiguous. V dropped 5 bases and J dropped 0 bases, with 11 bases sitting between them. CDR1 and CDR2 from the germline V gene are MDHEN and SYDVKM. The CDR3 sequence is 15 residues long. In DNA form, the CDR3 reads TGTGCCAGCAGTGTCTTTCGTCTAGCCAAAAACATTCAGTACTTC. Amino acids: CASSVFRLAKNIQYF.

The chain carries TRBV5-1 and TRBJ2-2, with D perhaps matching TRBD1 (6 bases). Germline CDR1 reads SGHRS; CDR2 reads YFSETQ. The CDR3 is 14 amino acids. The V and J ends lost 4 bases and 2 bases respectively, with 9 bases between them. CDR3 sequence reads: CASSKTGNTGELFF. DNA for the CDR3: TGCGCCAGCAGCAAGACAGGAAACACCGGGGAGCTGTTTTTT.

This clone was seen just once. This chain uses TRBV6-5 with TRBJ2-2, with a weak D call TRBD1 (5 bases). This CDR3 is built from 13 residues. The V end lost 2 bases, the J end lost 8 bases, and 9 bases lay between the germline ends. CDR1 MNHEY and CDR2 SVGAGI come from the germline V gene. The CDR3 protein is CASSYGAGGELFF. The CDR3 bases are TGTGCCAGCAGTTACGGGGCCGGGGGGGAGCTGTTTTTT.

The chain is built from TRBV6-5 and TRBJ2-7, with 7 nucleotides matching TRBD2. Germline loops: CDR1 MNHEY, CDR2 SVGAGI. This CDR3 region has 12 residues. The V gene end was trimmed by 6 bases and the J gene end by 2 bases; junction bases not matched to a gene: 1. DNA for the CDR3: TGTGCCAGCAGCCGGGGGGCCTACGAGCAGTACTTC. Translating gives CASSRGAYEQYF.

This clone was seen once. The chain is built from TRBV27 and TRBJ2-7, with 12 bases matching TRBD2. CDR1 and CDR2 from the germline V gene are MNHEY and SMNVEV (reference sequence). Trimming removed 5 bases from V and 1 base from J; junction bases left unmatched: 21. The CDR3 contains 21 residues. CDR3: CASSPPNHGLAGKRPSYEQYF. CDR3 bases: TGTGCCAGCAGTCCGCCAAATCACGGACTAGCGGGAAAGAGACCTTCCTACGAGCAGTACTTC.

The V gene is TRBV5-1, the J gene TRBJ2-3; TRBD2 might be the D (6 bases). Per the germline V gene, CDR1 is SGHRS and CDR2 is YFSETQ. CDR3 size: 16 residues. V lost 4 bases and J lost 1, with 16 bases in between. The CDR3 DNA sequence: TGCGCCAGCAGCCCGGCTCTAACGGGAGGCACAGATACGCAGTATTTT. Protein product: CASSPALTGGTDTQYF.

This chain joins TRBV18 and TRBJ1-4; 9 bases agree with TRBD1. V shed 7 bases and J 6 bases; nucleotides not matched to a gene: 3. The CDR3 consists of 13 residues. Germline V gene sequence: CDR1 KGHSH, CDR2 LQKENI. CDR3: CASFGTGHEKLFF. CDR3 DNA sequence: TGTGCCAGCTTCGGGACAGGGCATGAAAAACTGTTTTTT.

Here the CDR3 reads CASTHPGNSPLHF. CDR3 DNA: TGTGCCAGCACCCACCCGGGGAATTCACCCCTCCACTTT. The chain has TRBV12-3 or TRBV12-4 and TRBJ1-6; D gene unclear. The CDR3 runs to 13 residues. V was cut by 7 bases and J by 7 bases, with 11 bases left in between.

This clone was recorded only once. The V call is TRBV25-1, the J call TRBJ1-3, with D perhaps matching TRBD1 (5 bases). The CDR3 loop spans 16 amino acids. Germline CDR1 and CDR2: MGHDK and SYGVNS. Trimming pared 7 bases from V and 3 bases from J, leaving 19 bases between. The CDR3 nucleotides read TGTGCCAGCACCCCAAAGGGGCTTACAGTTGGAAACACCATATATTTT. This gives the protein CASTPKGLTVGNTIYF.

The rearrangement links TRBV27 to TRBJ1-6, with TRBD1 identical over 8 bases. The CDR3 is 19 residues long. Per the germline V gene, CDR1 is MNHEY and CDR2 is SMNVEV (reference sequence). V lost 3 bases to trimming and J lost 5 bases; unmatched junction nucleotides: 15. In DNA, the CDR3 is TGTGCCAGCAGTTTTTTCCGGGACAGGCAACGGATGGATAATTCACCCCTCCACTTT. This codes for CASSFFRDRQRMDNSPLHF.

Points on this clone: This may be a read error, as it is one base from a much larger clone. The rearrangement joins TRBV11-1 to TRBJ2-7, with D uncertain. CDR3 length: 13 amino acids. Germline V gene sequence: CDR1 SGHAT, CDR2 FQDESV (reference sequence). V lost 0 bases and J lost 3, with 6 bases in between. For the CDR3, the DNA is TGTGCCAGCAGCTTAGCGGGCCTCTACGAGCAGTACTTC. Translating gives CASSLAGLYEQYF.

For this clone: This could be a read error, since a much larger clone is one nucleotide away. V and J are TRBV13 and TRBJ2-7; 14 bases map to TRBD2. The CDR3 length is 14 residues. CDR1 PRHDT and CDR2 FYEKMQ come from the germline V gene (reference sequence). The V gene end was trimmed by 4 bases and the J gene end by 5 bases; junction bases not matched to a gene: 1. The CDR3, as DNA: TGTGCCAGCAGCTCGGGACTAGCGGGGGACGAGCAGTACTTC. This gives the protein CASSSGLAGDEQYF.

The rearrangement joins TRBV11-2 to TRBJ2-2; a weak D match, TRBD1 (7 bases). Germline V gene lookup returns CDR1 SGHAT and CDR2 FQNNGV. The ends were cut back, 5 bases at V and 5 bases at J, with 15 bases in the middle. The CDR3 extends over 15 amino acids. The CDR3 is CASSRSRGETGELFF. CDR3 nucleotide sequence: TGTGCCAGCAGCCGGAGCAGGGGGGAGACCGGGGAGCTGTTTTTT. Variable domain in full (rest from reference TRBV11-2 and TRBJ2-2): EAGVAQSPRYKIIEKRQSVAFWCNPISGHATLYWYQQILGQGPKLLIQFQNNGVVDDSQLPKDRFSAERLKGVDSTLKIQPAKLEDSAVYLCASSRSRGETGELFFGEGSRLTVL.

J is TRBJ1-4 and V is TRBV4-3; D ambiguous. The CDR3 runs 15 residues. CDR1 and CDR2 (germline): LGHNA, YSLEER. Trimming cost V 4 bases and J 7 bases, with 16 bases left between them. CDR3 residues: CASSPMTAAGEKLFF. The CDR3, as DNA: TGCGCCAGCAGCCCGATGACCGCGGCGGGTGAAAAACTGTTTTTT.

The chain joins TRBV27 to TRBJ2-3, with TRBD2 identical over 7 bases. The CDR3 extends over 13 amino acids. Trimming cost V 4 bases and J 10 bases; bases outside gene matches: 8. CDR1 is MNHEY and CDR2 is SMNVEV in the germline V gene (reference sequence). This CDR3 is CASSSLPRGAQYF. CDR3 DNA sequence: TGTGCCAGCAGTTCCCTCCCCCGGGGGGCGCAGTATTTT.

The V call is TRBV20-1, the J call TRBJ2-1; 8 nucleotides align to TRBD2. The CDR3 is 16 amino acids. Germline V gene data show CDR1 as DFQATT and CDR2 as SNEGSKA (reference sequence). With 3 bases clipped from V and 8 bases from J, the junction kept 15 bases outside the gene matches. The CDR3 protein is CSASEGWGLVIHEQFF. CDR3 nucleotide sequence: TGCAGTGCTAGTGAAGGTTGGGGACTAGTGATCCATGAGCAGTTCTTC.

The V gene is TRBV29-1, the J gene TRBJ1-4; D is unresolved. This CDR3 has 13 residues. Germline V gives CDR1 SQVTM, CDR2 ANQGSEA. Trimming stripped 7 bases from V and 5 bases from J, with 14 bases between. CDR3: CSAERQDNEKLFF. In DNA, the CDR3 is TGCAGCGCCGAGCGGCAGGACAATGAAAAACTGTTTTTT.

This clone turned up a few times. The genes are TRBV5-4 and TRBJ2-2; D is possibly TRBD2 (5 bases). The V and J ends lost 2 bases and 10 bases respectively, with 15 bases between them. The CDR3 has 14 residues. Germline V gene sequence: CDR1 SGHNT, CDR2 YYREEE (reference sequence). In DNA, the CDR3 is TGTGCCAGCAGCTTTGAGAGTTGGGGAGAGGAGCTGTTTTTT. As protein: CASSFESWGEELFF.

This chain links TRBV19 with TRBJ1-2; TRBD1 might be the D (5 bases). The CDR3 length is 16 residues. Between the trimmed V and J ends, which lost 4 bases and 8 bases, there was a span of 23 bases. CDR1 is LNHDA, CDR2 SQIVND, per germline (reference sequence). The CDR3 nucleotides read TGTGCCAGTAGTACCTCCGGGGGTCATCGGGGTGGCGGCTACACCTTC. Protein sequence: CASSTSGGHRGGGYTF. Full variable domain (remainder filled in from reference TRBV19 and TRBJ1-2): DGGITQSPKYLFRKEGQNVTLSCEQNLNHDAMYWYRQDPGQGLRLIYYSQIVNDFQKGDIAEGYSVSREKKESFPLTVTSAQKNPTAFYLCASSTSGGHRGGGYTFGSGTRLTVV.

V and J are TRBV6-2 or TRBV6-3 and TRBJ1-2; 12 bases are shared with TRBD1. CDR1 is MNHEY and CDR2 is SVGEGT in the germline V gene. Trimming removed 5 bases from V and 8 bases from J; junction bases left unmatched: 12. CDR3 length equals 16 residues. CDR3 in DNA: TGTGCCAGCAGTCCACCGGGACAGGGGGCTCAATTGGGCTACACCTTC. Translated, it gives CASSPPGQGAQLGYTF.

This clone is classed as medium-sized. CDR3 sequence: CASSLRNQPQHF. CDR3 bases: TGTGCCAGCAGCCTCAGGAATCAGCCCCAGCATTTT. V is TRBV5-4 and J is TRBJ1-5; no clear D gene. The length of the CDR3 is 12 residues. The V end was cut by 4 bases, the J end by 4 bases, with 6 bases between. The germline V gene encodes CDR1 SGHNT and CDR2 YYREEE (reference sequence).

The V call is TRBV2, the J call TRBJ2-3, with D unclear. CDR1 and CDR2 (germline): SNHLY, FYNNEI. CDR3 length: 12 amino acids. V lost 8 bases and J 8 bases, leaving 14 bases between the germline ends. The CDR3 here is CASSLGRGTQYF. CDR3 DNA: TGTGCCAGCTCCCTTGGGCGTGGTACGCAGTATTTT.

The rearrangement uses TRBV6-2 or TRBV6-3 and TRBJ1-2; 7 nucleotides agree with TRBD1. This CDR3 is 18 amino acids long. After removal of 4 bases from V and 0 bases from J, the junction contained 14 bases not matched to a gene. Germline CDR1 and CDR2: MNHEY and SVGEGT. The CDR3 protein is CASSFLIQGTYANYGYTF. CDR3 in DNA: TGTGCCAGCAGTTTCTTAATACAGGGGACCTATGCTAACTATGGCTACACCTTC.

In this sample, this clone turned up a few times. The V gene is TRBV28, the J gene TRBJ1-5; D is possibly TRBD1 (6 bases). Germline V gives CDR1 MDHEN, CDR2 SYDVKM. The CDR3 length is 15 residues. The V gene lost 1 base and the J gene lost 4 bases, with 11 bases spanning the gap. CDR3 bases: TGTGCCAGCAGTTTATATGGACAGTATAATCAGCCCCAGCATTTT. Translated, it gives CASSLYGQYNQPQHF.

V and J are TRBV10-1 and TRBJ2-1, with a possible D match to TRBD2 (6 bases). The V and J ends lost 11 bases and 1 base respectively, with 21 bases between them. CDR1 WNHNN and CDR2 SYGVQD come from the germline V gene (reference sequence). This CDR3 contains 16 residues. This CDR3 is CARGSGGVGSYNEQFF. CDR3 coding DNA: TGCGCCCGCGGCTCGGGCGGGGTGGGGTCCTACAATGAGCAGTTCTTC.

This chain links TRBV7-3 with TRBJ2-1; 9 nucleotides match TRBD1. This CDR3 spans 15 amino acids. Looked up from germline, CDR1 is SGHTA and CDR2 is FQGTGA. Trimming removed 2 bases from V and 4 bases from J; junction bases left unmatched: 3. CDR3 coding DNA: TGTGCCAGCAGCTTAGGGACAGGGTTTTACAATGAGCAGTTCTTC. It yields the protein CASSLGTGFYNEQFF.

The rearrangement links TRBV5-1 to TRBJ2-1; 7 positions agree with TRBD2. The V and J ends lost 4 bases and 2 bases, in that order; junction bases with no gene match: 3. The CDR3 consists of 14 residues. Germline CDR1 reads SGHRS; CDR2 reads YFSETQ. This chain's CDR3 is CASSPSGTYNEQFF. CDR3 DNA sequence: TGCGCCAGCAGCCCCAGCGGGACCTACAATGAGCAGTTCTTC.

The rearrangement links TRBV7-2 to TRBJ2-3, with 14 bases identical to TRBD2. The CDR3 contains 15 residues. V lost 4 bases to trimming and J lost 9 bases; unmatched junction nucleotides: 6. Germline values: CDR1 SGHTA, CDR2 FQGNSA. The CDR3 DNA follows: TGTGCCAGCAGCTCGGGACTAGCGGGAGAAGGGACGCAGTATTTT. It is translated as CASSSGLAGEGTQYF.